This TCR beta chain was recovered during a study of cytomegalovirus exposure and HLA in healthy donors listed by TCRdb under 2017. For context, the study as a whole: According to an earlier analysis of 587 of the donors, about 170 million T cells yielded roughly 100 million unique TCR beta sequences and approximately 300 Gb of sequence data. An early release that covered some 640 HLA-typed donors contained approximately 300 gigabases of sequencing data and approximately 85 million unique TCR sequences. Among the approximately 420 genotyped donors, 75% to 90% belonged to the genetic ancestry cluster associated with self-reported Caucasian donors. The study aimed to test whether signatures of past pathogen exposure could be identified by cataloging public T cell receptors. Using immunosequencing, the study profiled T cell repertoires from 666 subjects and related those repertoires to cytomegalovirus serostatus. A separate validation cohort of roughly 120 different subjects was used in addition to the roughly 700-subject first cohort. To predict cytomegalovirus infection status, the study combined high-throughput TCR immunosequencing, statistical association of individual TCRs with disease status, and machine learning. To study patterns of TCR occurrence, a later analysis re-analyzed previously published TCR beta repertoires from around 670 donors and added high-resolution HLA genotyping. In the later analysis, no new phenotypic data were used to find candidate immune exposures; instead, reliance was placed on TCR beta sequences and their occurrence across donors. To decide whether each TCR beta V gene segment behaved as functional or pseudogenic, an earlier analysis of some 540 of the donors relied on high-throughput TCR beta sequencing. Donor age, sex, ethnicity and CMV serostatus were collected together with the repertoire data. Genome-wide SNP genotypes for about 65% of the 666 donors were used in a later genetic analysis, which treated that subset as a discovery cohort. All discovery cohort repertoires had been generated using a single sequencing platform. Class I and class II HLA loci were covered by the typing at four-digit resolution. The number of donors typed differed by locus, with 629-630 for A, B, C, DRB1 and DQB1, 522 for DQA1, approximately 570 for DPA1, and 472 for DPB1. About five DR-DQ haplotypes were treated as single units for association and clustering because of strong linkage in the cohort. Across 398 genotyped donors of the cohort, an average of approximately 240,000 unique TCR beta nucleotide sequences per donor were sequenced, and approximately 17% of those sequences were non-productive. The study at large found these results: Most TCR sequences were seen in very few donors, while some public TCRs were found in many individuals. Sequencing depth was assumed to be roughly uniform across donors in the presence/absence analyses, though that assumption may not hold. A total of 150 to 200 TCR beta chains were listed by the study as associated with cytomegalovirus. A later analysis found that most CMV-associated TCR beta chains appeared HLA-restricted, with HLA associations seemingly driven largely by CMV exposure. It was suggested by the authors that the approach could potentially be generalized to other disease states and immunological phenotypes. About 17 rarely observed V segments, including chromosome 9 orphons, were excluded from the earlier analysis of several hundred of the donors because counts were too low. Compared with equally common non-associated chains, HLA-associated TCR beta chains in a later analysis were more clonally expanded and had lower generation probabilities. According to a later analysis, parvovirus B19, influenza, CMV and Epstein-Barr virus appeared linked to several top co-occurrence clusters. Correlated functional status among segregating V segments might be attributable to linkage disequilibrium, but an unknown experimental factor could not be ruled out. Specific HLA alleles were associated with over 15,000 TCR beta sequences at a false discovery rate of 0.05 in a later analysis. A further reported finding was that TCR beta sequences accurately predicted the HLA-A and HLA-B alleles for most subjects in the first cohort. A few of the identified cytomegalovirus-associated TCR beta chains were confirmed in vitro to be specific for cytomegalovirus antigens. Strong co-occurrence of HLA alleles, especially DR and DQ, made assigning TCR associations to individual alleles difficult. This cohort had only TCR beta chains sequenced, and the lack of alpha or paired-chain data limited which features could be detected. In an earlier analysis of 500 to 650 of the donors, most TCR beta V segments appeared in productive rearrangements about 90% or about 30% of the time, broadly matching IMGT annotations. In both the original and validation cohorts, the classifier was reported to diagnose cytomegalovirus status with high specificity and sensitivity. In a later analysis, the rate of TCR association differed among HLA loci, with DRB1 alleles having the most associated TCRs and HLA-C alleles having the fewest. A cluster of highly shared sequence variants was judged likely to represent a technical artifact of the sequencing pipeline. Compared with the roughly 700-donor mean, donors in an Asian-associated ancestry cluster had fewer N-insertions in productive TCRs, according to a later genetic analysis. CMV serostatus was the only immune exposure information available for the cohort. V-gene and J-gene trimming of TCR beta chains was associated with a missense DCLRE1C variant in a later genetic analysis, and the association was replicated in an independent cohort. HLA typing was unavailable for some donors at each locus, so association tests used only the typed subset.

Comment on this clone: The specificity of this receptor is unknown. The sample holds no much larger clone one base away, and base qualities are not on file.

Library method: the immunoSEQ multiplex PCR assay. For the multiplex PCR, a mixture combining 60 forward primers for TCR Vbeta segments and 13 reverse primers for TCR Jbeta segments was used. The CDR3 region of rearranged TCR beta genes was amplified from genomic DNA by a multiplex PCR assay. The Illumina HiSeq System was used to sequence the amplified TCR beta libraries as 87-base-pair reads. The paper's processing steps were these. A later analysis counted approximately 76 million unique TCR beta chains across the 666 repertoires, and approximately 11 million of these chains were shared by at least two donors. To remove PCR and sequencing errors, raw reads were error-corrected and collapsed into unique sequences using a nearest-neighbor algorithm that merged closely related sequences. To assign V, D and J gene segments, CDR3 sequences were aligned to IMGT reference sequences. For a sequence to be retained, a match of at least six nucleotides was required to both a V gene segment and a J gene segment. Rearrangements were classified as productive when the CDR3 lacked stop codons and remained in frame with V and J, and all other rearrangements were classified as non-productive. CDR3 was defined by IMGT convention, running from the second conserved V-encoded cysteine to the conserved J-encoded phenylalanine. In an earlier analysis of approximately 500 of the donors, sequences lacking an unambiguous match to a single V gene segment were excluded. An earlier analysis of a few hundred of the donors called V segments functional above 56.7% productive rearrangements and segregating when the between-donor standard deviation exceeded 5%. A statistical classification framework was built to diagnose cytomegalovirus status from the catalog of TCR beta chain sequences. In a later analysis, V and J genes were assigned by comparing TCR nucleotide sequences against IMGT/GENE-DB human TR gene sequences. In a later analysis, CDR3 sequences and most-parsimonious VDJ recombination scenarios were assigned using the TCRdist pipeline. In a later analysis, each TCR beta chain was defined by its CDR3 amino acid sequence together with its V-gene family, and reads lacking a unique V-gene family were excluded. In a later analysis, several hundred highly shared, low-generation-probability nucleotide sequences were removed to address suspected cross-contamination and a sequencing artifact. In a later analysis, a clonal expansion index for each public chain was calculated from normalized within-repertoire ranks of inferred template counts. A later analysis computed generation probabilities with a VDJ recombination model fitted to out-of-frame rearrangements, and checked the results against IGoR. Hypergeometric tests were used in a later analysis to score TCR-TCR, TCR-HLA and TCR-CMV co-occurrence, with a repertoire-size bias correction applied to the TCR pairs. To estimate false discovery rates, a later analysis permuted the HLA or CMV assignments 20 times. In a later analysis, co-occurring TCRs were grouped using DBSCAN, with TCRdist sequence similarity added in when clustering inside HLA-allele-positive subsets. Repertoires with fewer than 30,000 or more than 120,000 public chains, plus five repertoires with anomalous nucleotide sharing, were excluded from co-occurrence clustering. The table was pulled from immuneACCESS by TCRdb, which kept in-frame rearrangements only. Such tables lose some clones; where checked, under half of the loss comes from unresolved V genes, and the rest has no known cause. The V and J calls and clone size are taken from that table; D and trimming were inferred from the DNA. This sample gives approximately 190,000 clones in total; around 73% of them show up just once. The ten largest clones take up approximately 2% of the sample.

In total, over 600 healthy bone marrow donors made up the cohort. At the time of sampling, every cohort member was nominally healthy, though immune exposures that went unrecorded were likely present. The donor tested CMV seropositive, placing the donor among the approximately 310 seropositive members of the cohort. A peripheral blood sample was collected from each donor, and TCR beta sequencing was performed on peripheral blood mononuclear cells. Genomic DNA extraction from the blood cell samples was performed with the Qiagen DNeasy Blood Extraction Kit. The sequenced sample consisted of PBMCs. This TCR was sampled from a young woman in good health and CMV-seropositive.

The DNA is as follows: TGTGCCAGCAGCCTGACGGGGAGCTCCTACAATGAGCAGTTCTTC. This is translated as CASSLTGSSYNEQFF. The rearrangement combines TRBV5-4 with TRBJ2-1; TRBD2 is possibly the D segment (5 matching bases). The germline V gene (reference sequence) gives CDR1 as SGHNT and CDR2 as YYREEE. The CDR3, cysteine through phenylalanine, is 15 amino acids long. The retained sequence is limited to the CDR3, 45 bases, with the frame set at the first base. V and J lose 4 bases and 0 bases, and a span of 11 bases separates them.